The present entry profiles one TCR beta chain with its context. Antigen unknown. The germline V gene encodes CDR1 MNHEY and CDR2 SMNVEV (reference sequence). V shed 5 bases and J 5 bases; nucleotides not matched to a gene: 16. The CDR3 runs 17 residues. Sequencing used cDNA as its template, made by extracting RNA and reverse transcribing it. The method was immunoSEQ multiplex PCR; TCRdb's version includes in-frame clones alone and lacks a portion of them. The top ten hold around 8% of the sample, which has 15,000 to 20,000 clones, 59% seen once. The data were taken from a study of CD8+ T cells in alopecia areata. About the study: Each day, treated patients took oral tofacitinib twice, at 5 to 10 mg per dose. General study results and limits: Alopecia totalis/universalis scalp especially showed more expanded CD8+ clones than normal scalp. Tofacitinib significantly reduced both scalp clonality and expanded CD8+ clones among the top 100. Sequencing of scalp tissue also captures the resident alphabeta T cells of normal skin.

Described treatment: oral pan-JAK inhibitor, 5-10 mg twice daily. Researchers took lesional scalp punch biopsies and peripheral blood from people who were alopecia areata patients. Material: skin, obtained at week 4, from a patient treated with tofacitinib. The TCR originated in a human donor with alopecia areata. The genes are TRBV27 and TRBJ2-5; 8 nucleotides agree with TRBD1. The CDR3 loop is CASSPIRGPLVLETQYF. DNA for the CDR3: TGTGCCAGCAGTCCGATCAGGGGGCCACTTGTGTTGGAGACCCAGTACTTC.